This TCR beta chain was sequenced in a study of T cell responses to AZD1222 COVID-19 vaccine. Findings and caveats of the study: When two AZD1222 doses had been given, Spike-specific TCR breadth and depth rose. Among the donors, most were white British and more were female, and clonal diversity was possibly underestimated. In the spike-specific TCR repertoire, nearly half reportedly target unmutated variant regions. Among those given AZD1222, only five to seven were seropositive at baseline.

Profiled with immunoSEQ multiplex PCR; TCRdb holds only in-frame clones, not every one. The sample gives around 100,000 clones, 65% to 90% of which show up once; approximately 6.8% is in the top ten. The CDR3 is 16 amino acids. Germline CDR1 MNHEY, CDR2 SVGEGT. Trimming shortened V by 3 bases and J by 2 bases, and 13 bases separated the two germline ends. Note on this clone: Antigen specificity is unknown.

This chain joins TRBV6-2 or TRBV6-3 and TRBJ1-4, with D tentatively TRBD1 (5 bases). The sequence was collected from an adult in good health. The sample consisted of peripheral blood, taken on day 0 of AZD1222 vaccination. CDR3 amino acids: CASSYGSGTTNEKLFF. In DNA, the CDR3 is TGTGCCAGCAGTTATGGTTCCGGGACGACTAATGAAAAACTGTTTTTT.